This entry describes one T cell receptor (beta chain). Its antigen remains unknown. Researchers made TCR beta libraries via UMI-labeled 5' RACE. TCRdb re-analyzed the 5' RACE reads; it lists each CDR3 protein once, without DNA. In all, the sample yields 5,000 or so distinct CDR3 sequences. This sample was included in a study of human CD8 memory T cell subsets. Study findings and constraints: In contrast to effector memory cells, stem-like memory and precursor exhausted T cells had similarly high diversity.

This CDR3 comprises 14 residues. The germline CDR1 and CDR2 sequences are SNHLY and FYNNEI. The clonotype originates from a human donor in good health. V is TRBV2 and J is TRBJ2-1; TCRdb's assignment of TRBD2 cannot be checked, as there is no DNA. The sequenced material came from CD8+ effector memory T cells (TEM) sorted from PBMCs. Subset noted: effector memory CD8 T cells, CCR7- CD45RO+ CD95+. The CDR3: CASSVATSGRGQFF.